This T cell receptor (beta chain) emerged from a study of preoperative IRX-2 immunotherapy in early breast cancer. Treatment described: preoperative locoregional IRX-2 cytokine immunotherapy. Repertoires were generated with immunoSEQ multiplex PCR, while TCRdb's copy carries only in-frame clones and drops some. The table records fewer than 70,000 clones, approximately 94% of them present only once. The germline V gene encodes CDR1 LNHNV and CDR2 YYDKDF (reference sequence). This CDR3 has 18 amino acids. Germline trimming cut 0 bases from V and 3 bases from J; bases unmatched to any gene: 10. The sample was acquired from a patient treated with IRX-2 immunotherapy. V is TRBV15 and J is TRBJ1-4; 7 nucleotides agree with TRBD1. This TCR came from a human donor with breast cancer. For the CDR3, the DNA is TGTGCCACCAGCAGAGATTATAGCCAGGGGGGAGCTAATGAAAAACTGTTTTTT. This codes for CATSRDYSQGGANEKLFF.